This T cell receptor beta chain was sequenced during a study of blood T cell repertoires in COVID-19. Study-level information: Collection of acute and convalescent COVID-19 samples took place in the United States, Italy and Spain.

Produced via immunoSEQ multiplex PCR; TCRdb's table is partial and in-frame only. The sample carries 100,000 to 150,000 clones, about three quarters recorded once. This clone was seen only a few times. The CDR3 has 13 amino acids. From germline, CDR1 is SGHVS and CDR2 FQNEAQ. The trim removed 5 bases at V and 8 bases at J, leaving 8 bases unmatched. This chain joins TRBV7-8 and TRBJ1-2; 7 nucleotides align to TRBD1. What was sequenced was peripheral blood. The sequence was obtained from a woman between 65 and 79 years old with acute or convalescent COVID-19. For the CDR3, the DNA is TGTGCCAGCAGCCTGGGGACAGATTCCGGCTACACCTTC. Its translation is CASSLGTDSGYTF.